The next 16 T cell receptor beta chains were all read from a single sample in a study of cytomegalovirus exposure and HLA in healthy donors. In the PCR, 60 Vbeta and 13 Jbeta primers were used. TCRdb's copy holds only in-frame clones and misses some; the assay was immunoSEQ multiplex PCR. The sample lists some 170,000 clones; roughly two thirds were seen once. Sequencing input: PBMCs. Receptors were obtained from a woman aged 30 to 39 in good health and CMV-seronegative.

DNA for the CDR3: TGTGCCAGCACCATCGGCCAGGGGGCTTCACCCCTCCACTTT. This translates into CASTIGQGASPLHF. This chain connects TRBV27 to TRBJ1-6, with 8 bases lining up with TRBD1. This CDR3 is built from 14 residues. Trimming at V came to 7 bases and at J to 9 bases, leaving 8 bases not matched to a gene. In germline, CDR1 is MNHEY, CDR2 SMNVEV (reference sequence).

J is TRBJ2-1 and V is TRBV6-5; the D gene is possibly TRBD1 (6 bases). CDR3 length: 13 residues. CDR1 and CDR2 (germline): MNHEY, SVGAGI. The germline V and J ends were trimmed by 5 bases and 7 bases, with 12 bases remaining between them. CDR3 DNA: TGTGCCAGCAGTCTCCTGGGGGCGAATGAGCAGTTCTTC. It yields the protein CASSLLGANEQFF.

The gene calls are TRBV7-3 and TRBJ1-2; 10 bases are shared with TRBD1. Trimming at V came to 5 bases and at J to 5 bases, leaving 2 bases not matched to a gene. CDR1 is SGHTA, CDR2 FQGTGA, per germline. This CDR3 has 13 residues. The CDR3 spells CASSAGQGYGYTF. The CDR3 DNA reads as TGTGCCAGCAGCGCGGGACAGGGGTATGGCTACACCTTC.

The chain is built from TRBV7-2 and TRBJ2-1; 7 bases align to TRBD2. Germline V gives CDR1 SGHTA, CDR2 FQGNSA. This CDR3 is built from 16 residues. The junction had 14 bases not matched to a gene; V was cut back by 5 bases and J by 7 bases. Here the CDR3 DNA reads TGTGCCAGCAGCATATCCTGGGGCGGGGGACTAAATGAGCAGTTCTTC. Amino acids: CASSISWGGGLNEQFF.

The rearrangement joins TRBV2 to TRBJ2-3, with TRBD2 as a possible D gene (6 bases). The CDR3 sequence is 14 residues long. The V end was cut by 10 bases, the J end by 0 bases, with 14 bases between. Germline-derived CDR1 and CDR2 are SNHLY and FYNNEI. CDR3 in DNA: TGTGCCACGCACCGGGACTGGAGCACAGATACGCAGTATTTT. Translation: CATHRDWSTDTQYF. Combining the CDR3 with reference TRBV2 and TRBJ2-3 gives the whole variable domain EPEVTQTPSHQVTQMGQEVILRCVPISNHLYFYWYRQILGQKVEFLVSFYNNEISEKSEIFDDQFSVERPDGSNFTLKIRSTKLEDSAMYFCATHRDWSTDTQYFGPGTRLTVL.

The V and J genes are TRBV27 and TRBJ2-1; D gene unclear. Looked up from germline, CDR1 is MNHEY and CDR2 is SMNVEV (reference sequence). The CDR3 runs 14 residues. The germline V and J ends were trimmed by 2 bases and 5 bases, with 10 bases remaining between them. CDR3 protein: CASSLNAHHNEQFF. The CDR3 DNA is TGTGCCAGCAGTTTAAATGCGCATCACAATGAGCAGTTCTTC.

Concerning this clone itself: The junction does not match germline at one end; this may be a read error. Other nucleotide sequences from this sample produce the same CDR3. This sequence joins TRBV4-2 and TRBJ2-6; weak D call: TRBD1 (5 bases). This CDR3 has 17 amino acids. CDR1 and CDR2 from the germline V gene are LGHNA and YNFKEQ. The CDR3 DNA reads TGTGCCAGCAGCCAAGATCGGGTGGGTACTGGGGCCAACGTTCTGACTTTC. This sequence encodes CASSQDRVGTGANVLTF.

The CDR3 DNA sequence: TGTGCCAGCAGTCCGGGACAGACCTACGAGCAGTACTTC. Amino acid sequence: CASSPGQTYEQYF. This chain connects TRBV28 to TRBJ2-7; TRBD1 matches 7 bases. This CDR3 is built from 13 residues. In germline, CDR1 is MDHEN, CDR2 SYDVKM. J was trimmed by 2 bases and V by 5 bases; bases with no gene match: 3.

The V gene is TRBV4-2, the J gene TRBJ1-1; TRBD1 is a possible D gene (5 bases). CDR3 length: 15 amino acids. Germline CDR1 and CDR2: LGHNA and YNFKEQ. V was trimmed by 3 bases and J by 0 bases, leaving 11 bases between them. Written as DNA, the CDR3 is TGTGCCAGCAGCCATCTGGGGCAAATGAACACTGAAGCTTTCTTT. Translating it yields CASSHLGQMNTEAFF.

This clone was detected only a few times. V and J are TRBV11-2 and TRBJ2-3, with TRBD1 matching over 8 bases. V shed 3 bases and J 3 bases; nucleotides not matched to a gene: 5. CDR1 is SGHAT and CDR2 is FQNNGV in the germline V gene. CDR3 length equals 15 residues. CDR3 amino acids: CASSLIGQGTDTQYF. CDR3 in DNA: TGTGCCAGCAGCTTGATCGGACAGGGAACAGATACGCAGTATTTT.

This chain uses TRBV18 with TRBJ1-1, with TRBD1 matching over 9 bases. CDR1 is KGHSH, CDR2 LQKENI, per germline. Unmatched junction bases numbered 12, after V lost 9 bases and J lost 10 bases. The CDR3 consists of 13 residues. CDR3 sequence: CARFFYRGRGAFF. The CDR3 bases are TGTGCCAGATTCTTTTACAGGGGGCGGGGAGCTTTCTTT.

This clone showed up just once. The chain uses TRBV5-3 and TRBJ1-6, with 8 bases that match TRBD1. TRBV5-3 is marked as an open reading frame, function uncertain. CDR3 length: 17 residues. V shed 2 bases and J 14 bases; nucleotides not matched to a gene: 18. The CDR3 protein is CARSFRGLGDAKVALHF. CDR3 DNA: TGTGCCAGAAGCTTCAGGGGGCTCGGGGACGCGAAGGTGGCCCTCCACTTT.

The V gene is TRBV20-1, the J gene TRBJ2-1; D not certain. Trimming pared 1 base from V and 7 bases from J, leaving 5 bases between. CDR3 length: 11 residues. CDR1 is DFQATT, CDR2 SNEGSKA, per germline (reference sequence). Written as DNA, the CDR3 is TGCAGTGCTAGAGGGCAGAATGAGCAGTTCTTC. Its protein is CSARGQNEQFF.

The gene calls are TRBV29-1 and TRBJ2-7, with 8 bases aligning to TRBD1. V shed 7 bases, J shed 6 bases, and the junction held 5 bases outside the gene matches. Germline CDR1 is SQVTM and CDR2 is ANQGSEA. The length of the CDR3 is 11 residues. This CDR3 reads CSADRAGEQYF. The CDR3 bases are TGCAGCGCGGACAGGGCGGGCGAGCAGTACTTC.

The chain couples TRBV30 to TRBJ2-3; 7 bases map to TRBD2. The trim removed 6 bases at V and 6 bases at J, leaving 9 bases unmatched. The CDR3 sequence is 13 residues long. Germline V gene sequence: CDR1 GTSNPN, CDR2 SVGIG (reference sequence). In nucleotides, the CDR3 is TGTGCCTGCTTGGCGGGAGCCGTCGATACGCAGTATTTT. This translates into CACLAGAVDTQYF.

The rearrangement joins TRBV15 to TRBJ2-1; a weak D match, TRBD1 (5 bases). Trimming shortened V by 6 bases and J by 4 bases, and 10 bases separated the two germline ends. Germline V gene sequence: CDR1 LNHNV, CDR2 YYDKDF (reference sequence). This CDR3 spans 13 amino acids. The CDR3 spells CATSGAKYNEQFF. The DNA for the CDR3 is TGTGCCACCAGTGGGGCGAAATACAATGAGCAGTTCTTC. The whole variable domain, filled in from reference TRBV15 and TRBJ2-1, reads DAMVIQNPRYQVTQFGKPVTLSCSQTLNHNVMYWYQQKSSQAPKLLFHYYDKDFNNEADTPDNFQSRRPNTSFCFLDIRSPGLGDTAMYLCATSGAKYNEQFFGPGTRLTVL.